Below are 2 T cell receptor beta chains sequenced from a single sample in a study of identical twins. TCRdb processed the 5' RACE reads anew with MiXCR; each CDR3 protein has one entry. The repertoire holds some 1,600,000 distinct CDR3 sequences, with about 32% as singletons. The source material was cord blood. Receptor source: a newborn girl in good health.

This clonotype has ten or more counts. The J gene is TRBJ2-1, the V gene TRBV5-1; 7 nucleotides match TRBD1. CDR3 length equals 12 residues. Germline V gives CDR1 SGHRS, CDR2 YFSETQ. V lost 7 bases, J lost 7 bases, and 5 bases stayed unmatched. CDR3 region: CASRSQGNEQFF. The CDR3 coding sequence is TGCGCCAGCCGATCACAGGGGAATGAGCAGTTCTTC.

The CDR3 DNA follows: TGTGCCAGCAGCTTAGAGCGTGCCGCCTACGAGCAGTACTTC. Translating it yields CASSLERAAYEQYF. The J gene is TRBJ2-4, the V gene TRBV7-2; the D is unclear. Gene TRBJ2-7 matches the end of the DNA better, so the J call may be wrong. The CDR3 spans 14 residues. From germline, CDR1 is SGHTA and CDR2 FQGNSA.